These 23 T cell receptor beta chains came from one sample sequenced in a study of blood T cell repertoires in COVID-19. Libraries were prepared by immunoSEQ multiplex PCR; TCRdb keeps only in-frame clonotypes and omits some of them. There are about 250,000 clones in the sample; about 83% occur only once, and roughly 8.8% lies in the top ten. The sample taken for sequencing was peripheral blood. These TCRs come from a man aged 40-49 years with active or convalescent COVID-19.

The CDR3 is CASSVAPTSGDTQYF. The CDR3 DNA reads TGTGCCAGCAGCGTAGCTCCGACTAGCGGGGATACGCAGTATTTT. This chain joins TRBV9 and TRBJ2-3; 10 bases line up with TRBD2. V lost 0 bases to trimming and J lost 6 bases; unmatched junction nucleotides: 4. This CDR3 has 15 residues. Germline V gene sequence: CDR1 SGDLS, CDR2 YYNGEE. The complete variable domain, with remaining parts taken from reference TRBV9 and TRBJ2-3, reads DSGVTQTPKHLITATGQRVTLRCSPRSGDLSVYWYQQSLDQGLQFLIQYYNGEERAKGNILERFSAQQFPDLHSELNLSSLELGDSALYFCASSVAPTSGDTQYFGPGTRLTVL.

This sequence joins TRBV2 and TRBJ1-2; 7 bases line up with TRBD1. V shed 3 bases and J 0 bases; nucleotides not matched to a gene: 10. CDR3 length equals 17 residues. Looked up from germline, CDR1 is SNHLY and CDR2 is FYNNEI. The CDR3 reads CASSDWGRTGTNYGYTF. CDR3 DNA sequence: TGTGCCAGCAGTGATTGGGGGAGGACAGGAACTAACTATGGCTACACCTTC.

CDR3 sequence: CASSFGQKNTEAFF. The CDR3 DNA reads TGTGCCAGCAGTTTTGGGCAGAAGAACACTGAAGCTTTCTTT. This chain uses TRBV27 with TRBJ1-1; D is uncertain. V was cut by 3 bases and J by 1 base, with 9 bases left in between. The CDR3 loop spans 14 amino acids. The germline CDR1 and CDR2 sequences are MNHEY and SMNVEV (reference sequence).

The rearrangement uses TRBV5-1 and TRBJ2-3; the match to TRBD1 covers 12 bases. The CDR3 is made up of 16 amino acids. With V trimmed by 0 bases and J by 5 bases, 4 bases remained unmatched. Germline V gene lookup returns CDR1 SGHRS and CDR2 YFSETQ. CDR3 coding DNA: TGCGCCAGCAGCTTGGAAGGGACAGGGGGCATAGATACGCAGTATTTT. It codes for CASSLEGTGGIDTQYF.

This chain connects TRBV6-4 to TRBJ2-3; D is perhaps TRBD2 (7 bases). The CDR3 runs 16 residues. Per germline, CDR1 MRHNA and CDR2 SNTAGT. Between the trimmed V and J ends, which lost 6 bases and 6 bases, there was a span of 22 bases. The CDR3 nucleotides read TGTGCCAGCAGCCCTCGGACTAGTGGGGGGGCTGATACGCAGTATTTT. Protein: CASSPRTSGGADTQYF.

The CDR3 protein is CASGRGRNTEAFF. In DNA, the CDR3 is TGTGCCAGCGGCAGGGGAAGGAATACTGAAGCTTTCTTT. V gene TRBV12-3 or TRBV12-4 combines with J gene TRBJ1-1; possibly TRBD1 for D (6 bases). V lost 8 bases and J lost 5, with 15 bases in between. The CDR3 totals 13 residues.

The rearrangement links TRBV12-3 or TRBV12-4 to TRBJ1-4; D is perhaps TRBD1 (5 bases). The ends were cut back, 4 bases at V and 9 bases at J, with 12 bases in the middle. This CDR3 spans 13 amino acids. CDR3 region: CASSSTWGQKLFF. The CDR3 bases are TGTGCCAGCAGTTCCACCTGGGGCCAAAAACTGTTTTTT.

The sample holds one count of this clone. The chain links TRBV7-2 to TRBJ2-3; 13 positions agree with TRBD2. Germline V CDR1 and CDR2: SGHTA, FQGNSA. The junction had 4 bases not matched to a gene; V was cut back by 5 bases and J by 5 bases. There are 15 residues in the CDR3. CDR3 nucleotide sequence: TGTGCCAGCAGCCCACGACTAGCGGGGGGAGATACGCAGTATTTT. This gives the protein CASSPRLAGGDTQYF.

The chain joins TRBV11-2 to TRBJ1-1, with D perhaps TRBD1 (5 bases). Deletions cut 5 bases from V and 0 bases from J, with 13 bases between. The CDR3 loop spans 15 amino acids. Per germline, CDR1 SGHAT and CDR2 FQNNGV. Here the CDR3 reads CASSLRDRLNTEAFF. CDR3 nucleotides: TGTGCCAGCAGCCTCCGTGACAGACTGAACACTGAAGCTTTCTTT.

The chain uses TRBV29-1 and TRBJ2-7, with 8 bases that match TRBD1. The CDR3 runs 14 residues. Looked up from germline, CDR1 is SQVTM and CDR2 is ANQGSEA. V was pared by 4 bases and J by 1 base, with 6 bases of the junction left unmatched. CDR3 sequence reads: CSVVLGTGSYEQYF. In DNA, the CDR3 is TGCAGCGTTGTTCTCGGGACAGGATCCTACGAGCAGTACTTC.

This rearrangement joins TRBV9 to TRBJ1-6; TRBD1 matches 9 bases. The CDR3 totals 15 residues. Trimming at V came to 4 bases and at J to 10 bases, leaving 9 bases not matched to a gene. The germline V gene has CDR1 SGDLS and CDR2 YYNGEE. DNA of the CDR3: TGTGCCAGCAGCCTTCAGTTGGACAGGGGATCACCCCTCCACTTT. This encodes CASSLQLDRGSPLHF.

This clone was seen more than once but under ten times. The V call is TRBV7-9, the J call TRBJ1-4; D is unclear. This CDR3 is 13 amino acids long. In germline, CDR1 is SEHNR, CDR2 FQNEAQ (reference sequence). V dropped 1 base and J dropped 6 bases, with 6 bases sitting between them. The CDR3 DNA reads as TGTGCCAGCAGCTTAGGAACGGATGAAAAACTGTTTTTT. Translated, it gives CASSLGTDEKLFF.

The chain uses TRBV2 and TRBJ2-3, with D tentatively TRBD1 or TRBD2 (9 bases each). V was cut by 7 bases and J by 5 bases, with 28 bases left in between. The germline CDR1 and CDR2 sequences are SNHLY and FYNNEI. The CDR3 runs 18 residues. The CDR3 bases are TGTGCCAGCAACGGACAGGGGATTCTAGCGGGATCTGGAGATACGCAGTATTTT. Translating it yields CASNGQGILAGSGDTQYF. Based on the CDR3 plus reference TRBV2 and TRBJ2-3, the full variable domain is EPEVTQTPSHQVTQMGQEVILRCVPISNHLYFYWYRQILGQKVEFLVSFYNNEISEKSEIFDDQFSVERPDGSNFTLKIRSTKLEDSAMYFCASNGQGILAGSGDTQYFGPGTRLTVL.

This chain connects TRBV5-1 to TRBJ2-5; 10 nucleotides line up with TRBD2. V lost 7 bases and J lost 5; bases outside the gene matches: 8. Germline V lookup: CDR1 SGHRS, CDR2 YFSETQ. This CDR3 region has 14 residues. CDR3 loop: CASGELAGAETQYF. As DNA, the CDR3 is TGCGCCAGCGGAGAGCTAGCGGGGGCTGAGACCCAGTACTTC.

The sample holds one count of this clone. The gene calls are TRBV6-5 and TRBJ1-1, with D maybe TRBD1 (5 bases). Between the trimmed V and J ends, which lost 6 bases and 1 base, there was a span of 9 bases. The V gene's germline CDR1 is MNHEY and CDR2 SVGAGI. This CDR3 is built from 13 residues. CDR3 nucleotide sequence: TGTGCCAGCAGAAGACAGTGGAACACTGAAGCTTTCTTT. This encodes CASRRQWNTEAFF.

The chain employs TRBV7-9 and TRBJ1-1; D not resolved. Germline V gene data show CDR1 as SEHNR and CDR2 as FQNEAQ (reference sequence). V was clipped by 5 bases and J by 1 base, with 5 bases between them. The CDR3 totals 12 residues. CDR3 in amino acids: CASSLWNTEAFF. CDR3 bases: TGTGCCAGCAGCCTTTGGAACACTGAAGCTTTCTTT. Variable domain in full (rest from reference TRBV7-9 and TRBJ1-1): DTGVSQNPRHKITKRGQNVTFRCDPISEHNRLYWYRQTLGQGPEFLTYFQNEAQLEKSRLLSDRFSAERPKGSFSTLEIQRTEQGDSAMYLCASSLWNTEAFFGQGTRLTVV.

The chain has TRBV10-3 and TRBJ2-7; a possible D gene is TRBD2 (6 bases). CDR1 is ENHRY and CDR2 is SYGVKD in the germline V gene. The length of the CDR3 is 14 residues. V dropped 0 bases and J dropped 4 bases, with 10 bases sitting between them. The CDR3 here is CAISESAGSYEQYF. The CDR3 coding sequence is TGTGCCATCAGTGAGTCTGCCGGGAGTTACGAGCAGTACTTC.

The chain couples TRBV3-1 (or the pseudogene TRBV3-2) to TRBJ2-5; D might be TRBD2 (6 bases). CDR1 and CDR2 (germline): LGHDT, YNNKEL (reference sequence). V lost 3 bases to trimming and J lost 5 bases, with 16 bases between them. This CDR3 is 15 amino acids long. The CDR3 region is CASSQGTPGRETQYF. CDR3 sequence (DNA): TGTGCCAGCAGCCAGGGGACTCCGGGGAGGGAGACCCAGTACTTC.

The chain has TRBV2 and TRBJ1-2; 7 bases map to TRBD1. The V gene end was trimmed by 5 bases and the J gene end by 4 bases; junction bases not matched to a gene: 7. Germline lookup yields CDR1 SNHLY and CDR2 FYNNEI. The CDR3 length is 14 residues. The DNA for the CDR3 is TGTGCCAGCAGTCAACAGGGGACTGGCTATGGCTACACCTTC. This gives the protein CASSQQGTGYGYTF.

The chain links TRBV24-1 to TRBJ2-4; 7 positions match TRBD1. Trimming took 4 bases from V and 6 from J; bases not matched to a gene: 5. CDR3 size: 14 residues. Germline values: CDR1 KGHDR, CDR2 SFDVKD. Here the CDR3 DNA reads TGTGCCACCAGTGACGACAGGGTGCCAAACATTCAGTACTTC. Translating gives CATSDDRVPNIQYF.

The chain links TRBV28 to TRBJ1-1; 8 bases are shared with TRBD1. Germline V gives CDR1 MDHEN, CDR2 SYDVKM. There are 15 residues in the CDR3. The ends lost 7 bases at V and 6 bases at J; junction bases unmatched: 13. This CDR3 reads CASTHSGTGLAEAFF. CDR3 nucleotide sequence: TGTGCCAGCACTCACTCCGGGACAGGTCTCGCTGAAGCTTTCTTT.

The chain employs TRBV18 and TRBJ1-1; D ambiguous. V was cut by 0 bases and J by 4 bases, with 12 bases left in between. Germline values: CDR1 KGHSH, CDR2 LQKENI. CDR3 length: 15 amino acids. Written as DNA, the CDR3 is TGTGCCAGCTCACCACCCCTCGGGAGGACCACTGAAGCTTTCTTT. Translated: CASSPPLGRTTEAFF. Using reference TRBV18 and TRBJ1-1 for the parts outside the CDR3, the full variable domain is NAGVMQNPRHLVRRRGQEARLRCSPMKGHSHVYWYRQLPEEGLKFMVYLQKENIIDESGMPKERFSAEFPKEGPSILRIQQVVRGDSAAYFCASSPPLGRTTEAFFGQGTRLTVV.

The chain employs TRBV28 and TRBJ1-2; possible D gene TRBD1, 6 bases. The CDR3 consists of 15 residues. CDR1 is MDHEN and CDR2 is SYDVKM in the germline V gene. The germline V and J ends were trimmed by 5 bases and 6 bases, with 19 bases remaining between them. CDR3 protein: CASSRPQGYRDGYTF. The CDR3 bases are TGTGCCAGCAGTCGCCCACAGGGTTATCGAGATGGCTACACCTTC.